This TCR beta chain was recorded in a study of T cell responses to AZD1222 COVID-19 vaccine. Study conclusions and caveats: Repertoires were obtained only post-peak T cell response. Among the donors, most were white British and more were female, and clonal diversity was possibly underestimated.

The CDR3 sequence is 16 residues long. V shed 0 bases and J shed 4 bases, with 15 bases lying between them. CDR1 LGHNA and CDR2 YSLEER come from the germline V gene. Note on this clone: Its antigen is currently unknown.

The repertoire was sequenced with immunoSEQ multiplex PCR; TCRdb's copy has only in-frame clones and lacks some. The sample comprises about 120,000 clones, about 92% of which are singletons, and around 5.1% rests with the top ten. The chain joins TRBV4-3 to TRBJ1-1; TRBD1 is a possible D gene (6 bases). The sequencing used peripheral blood, collected 28 days after the second AZD1222 dose. The TCR was taken from an adult who received the AZD1222 COVID-19 vaccine. CDR3 sequence (DNA): TGCGCCAGCAGCCAAGATCCAGGGGCGAAGGGCACTGAAGCTTTCTTT. It encodes CASSQDPGAKGTEAFF.